The sequence of this TCR beta chain was determined in a study of shared clonotypes between healthy human individuals. Each donor was a Caucasian adult residing in Nashville, Tennessee. Clones were read by immunoSEQ multiplex PCR, and TCRdb kept only the in-frame ones, dropping some. This sample yields roughly 510,000 clones, of which 75% to 80% are seen a single time; 9.5% to 15% belongs to the top ten. This clone has more than one count but fewer than ten. Trimming left V 2 bases short and J 1 base short, with 8 bases between. The germline V gene encodes CDR1 SNHLY and CDR2 FYNNEI. The CDR3 is 14 residues long.

Input material: PBMCs. The clonotype was recovered from a woman in her forties in good health. Some clones in this sample may be carry-over from other donors' samples. This chain uses TRBV2 with TRBJ2-5, with D unclear. The CDR3 sequence is CASSERAAQETQYF. Here the CDR3 DNA reads TGTGCCAGCAGTGAAAGGGCAGCCCAAGAGACCCAGTACTTC.